This TCR beta chain was observed in a study of T cells in Graves' hyperthyroidism and ophthalmopathy. Whole-study findings and limits: Before onset, ophthalmopathy was predicted by the model a median around 6.2 months earlier.

Researchers took RNA transcripts and amplified the TCR beta CDR3 regions from them. The primer set for the first-round RT-PCR of the TCR CDR3 was HTBI. TCRdb ran MiXCR on the multiplex PCR reads and lists one entry per CDR3 protein. The table lists about 640,000 distinct CDR3 sequences, 20% of them singletons. The table lists this clonotype with many counts. Its antigen is undetermined. The V gene's germline CDR1 is SGHTA and CDR2 FQGTGA. V lost 2 bases, J lost 8 bases, and 5 bases stayed unmatched. The CDR3 sequence is 15 residues long. What was sequenced was blood. This chain connects TRBV7-3 to TRBJ2-1, with 11 bases lining up with TRBD2. The sequence came from a man aged 25 to 40 with Graves' ophthalmopathy. The CDR3 region is CASSLVSGRGDEQFF. In nucleotides, the CDR3 is TGTGCCAGCAGCTTAGTTAGCGGGAGGGGGGATGAGCAGTTCTTC. The complete variable domain, with remaining parts taken from reference TRBV7-3 and TRBJ2-1, reads GAGVSQTPSNKVTEKGKYVELRCDPISGHTALYWYRQSLGQGPEFLIYFQGTGAADDSGLPNDRFFAVRPEGSVSTLKIQRTERGDSAVYLCASSLVSGRGDEQFFGPGTRLTVL.